One sample yielded the 25 T cell receptor beta chains listed below, sequenced in a study of shared clonotypes between healthy human individuals. Naive-designated CD8 cells lacked CD45RO, were positively enriched for CCR7, and omitted terminally differentiated effector memory CD45RA+ cells. Clones were read by immunoSEQ multiplex PCR, and TCRdb kept only the in-frame ones, dropping some. The table lists about 2.1 million clones, roughly 95% of them singletons. Sequences were obtained from naive CD8+ T cells from PBMCs. These receptors were obtained from a young man in good health. Some clones in this sample may be carry-over from other donors' samples.

This clone has only one observation. The sample has other DNA sequences that encode this CDR3 too. The CDR3 is CASSLSSGSTDTQYF. CDR3 sequence (DNA): TGTGCCAGCAGTTTATCTAGCGGAAGCACAGATACGCAGTATTTT. This chain joins TRBV27 and TRBJ2-3; weak D call: TRBD2 (6 bases). Germline CDR1 reads MNHEY; CDR2 reads SMNVEV (reference sequence). This CDR3 is built from 15 residues. Trimming shortened V by 0 bases and J by 0 bases, and 7 bases separated the two germline ends.

The rearrangement joins TRBV7-9 to TRBJ2-7; 7 bases map to TRBD1. J lost 0 bases, V lost 5 bases, and 10 bases had no gene match. CDR1 and CDR2 from the germline V gene are SEHNR and FQNEAQ (reference sequence). The CDR3 spans 16 residues. Here the CDR3 DNA reads TGTGCCAGCAGCCCTACAACTGACAGGGTCTCCTACGAGCAGTACTTC. It yields the protein CASSPTTDRVSYEQYF.

The chain combines TRBV28 with TRBJ2-2; 13 bases fit TRBD2. J lost 5 bases, V lost 6 bases, and 12 bases had no gene match. The germline V gene has CDR1 MDHEN and CDR2 SYDVKM. The CDR3 has 18 residues. This CDR3 reads CASSLTSGRALRTGELFF. The DNA of the CDR3 is TGTGCCAGCAGCTTAACTAGCGGGAGGGCCTTAAGGACCGGGGAGCTGTTTTTT.

Worth noting for this clone: This sample also contains other DNA sequences that code for the same CDR3. The V gene is TRBV27, the J gene TRBJ2-5, with D uncertain. Deletions cut 5 bases from V and 0 bases from J, with 7 bases between. The CDR3 length is 13 residues. Germline V gene data show CDR1 as MNHEY and CDR2 as SMNVEV (reference sequence). For the CDR3, the DNA is TGTGCCAGCAGTCGCCTTTACCAAGAGACCCAGTACTTC. Residues: CASSRLYQETQYF.

The chain is built from TRBV27 and TRBJ2-6; no clear D. With 6 bases removed from V and 3 bases from J, the gap between germline ends came to 21 bases. The V gene's germline CDR1 is MNHEY and CDR2 SMNVEV (reference sequence). CDR3 length: 18 residues. DNA for the CDR3: TGTGCCAGCAGCGATACCCCTCCCGGAAGTCATGGGGCCAACGTCCTGACTTTC. This codes for CASSDTPPGSHGANVLTF.

Worth noting for this clone: The sample carries other DNA sequences with the same CDR3. This chain links TRBV10-3 with TRBJ2-7; D remains unclear. The CDR3 sequence is 13 residues long. Germline CDR1 and CDR2: ENHRY and SYGVKD. V was pared by 0 bases and J by 4 bases, with 7 bases between. The CDR3 here is CAISESRGYEQYF. CDR3 nucleotides: TGTGCCATCAGTGAGTCGCGAGGTTACGAGCAGTACTTC.

Points on this clone: This sample also contains other DNA sequences that code for the same CDR3. The genes are TRBV6-5 and TRBJ2-7; D possibly uses TRBD1 or TRBD2 (5 bases each). This CDR3 has 14 amino acids. Germline V gene lookup returns CDR1 MNHEY and CDR2 SVGAGI. V lost 0 bases, J lost 2 bases, and 8 bases lay in between. The chain's CDR3 is CASSYSGVTYEQYF. CDR3 in DNA: TGTGCCAGCAGTTACTCGGGGGTTACCTACGAGCAGTACTTC.

As to this clone: This specimen includes other DNA sequences encoding the same CDR3. This chain links TRBV7-3 with TRBJ2-7; TRBD2 is a possible D gene (5 bases). V was shortened by 1 base and J by 6 bases, with 10 bases between the two germline ends. Per germline, CDR1 SGHTA and CDR2 FQGTGA. The CDR3 covers 13 residues. The CDR3 reads CASSLNSRGEQYF. The CDR3 region has the DNA TGTGCCAGCAGCTTAAACAGTCGGGGCGAGCAGTACTTC.

To note about this clone: Other DNA sequences from this sample encode an identical CDR3 as well. The chain recombines TRBV11-2 with TRBJ2-7; D gene uncertain. Germline V CDR1 and CDR2: SGHAT, FQNNGV. CDR3 length equals 12 residues. The ends were cut back, 1 base at V and 5 bases at J, with 6 bases in the middle. CDR3 residues: CASSLGSNEQYF. The CDR3 nucleotides read TGTGCCAGCAGCTTAGGGTCTAACGAGCAGTACTTC.

Points on this clone: A junction end diverges from the germline sequence, so it may reflect a read error. The chain is built from TRBV4-1 and TRBJ1-4; 8 bases match TRBD1. From germline, CDR1 is MGHRA and CDR2 YSYEKL. The CDR3 runs 17 residues. In DNA, the CDR3 is TGCGCCAGCAACCAAAGGACAGGGTGGGCAACTAATGAAAAACTGTTTTTT. Protein product: CASNQRTGWATNEKLFF.

This clone was recorded only once. CDR3 in amino acids: CASSRSLGGVEQFF. CDR3 in DNA: TGCGCCAGCAGCCGCTCACTCGGAGGGGTTGAGCAGTTCTTC. V gene TRBV4-1 combines with J gene TRBJ2-1, with D perhaps matching TRBD2 (6 bases). The V end lost 4 bases, the J end lost 9 bases, and 16 bases lay between the germline ends. The CDR3 has 14 residues. The V gene's germline CDR1 is MGHRA and CDR2 YSYEKL.

The chain couples TRBV30 to TRBJ2-1, with a weak D call TRBD2 (5 bases). This CDR3 is built from 15 residues. V lost 0 bases to trimming and J lost 5 bases, with 14 bases between them. From germline, CDR1 is GTSNPN and CDR2 SVGIG (reference sequence). CDR3 residues: CAWSVRGRSHNEQFF. CDR3 bases: TGTGCCTGGAGTGTACGTGGGAGATCCCACAATGAGCAGTTCTTC.

This chain connects TRBV4-1 to TRBJ1-3; D gene uncertain. CDR3 length: 15 amino acids. Germline CDR1 and CDR2: MGHRA and YSYEKL. The ends were cut back, 0 bases at V and 1 base at J, with 7 bases in the middle. Here the CDR3 DNA reads TGCGCCAGCAGCCAAGATGGCACATCTGGAAACACCATATATTTT. It yields the protein CASSQDGTSGNTIYF.

This chain uses TRBV28 with TRBJ1-2, with a possible D match to TRBD1 (6 bases). Germline V gene data show CDR1 as MDHEN and CDR2 as SYDVKM. CDR3 length equals 16 residues. The V gene lost 6 bases and the J gene lost 0 bases, with 17 bases spanning the gap. The CDR3 bases are TGTGCCAGCAGCAGACGGTGGGGGCCGACTAACTATGGCTACACCTTC. The encoded protein is CASSRRWGPTNYGYTF.

This clone was seen only once. The gene calls are TRBV4-2 and TRBJ2-7; 13 positions match TRBD2. This CDR3 is 15 amino acids long. Losses at the gene ends were 4 bases for V and 2 bases for J; bases not matched to a gene: 2. The germline V gene has CDR1 LGHNA and CDR2 YNFKEQ. CDR3 in DNA: TGTGCCAGCAGCCTGGGACTAGCGGGAACCTACGAGCAGTACTTC. It translates to CASSLGLAGTYEQYF.

The chain joins TRBV6-5 to TRBJ2-7; D unresolved. The CDR3 length is 14 residues. Germline V lookup: CDR1 MNHEY, CDR2 SVGAGI. V was trimmed by 0 bases and J by 6 bases, leaving 12 bases between them. CDR3 protein: CASSYSSYQFEQYF. The CDR3 coding sequence is TGTGCCAGCAGTTACTCGTCTTACCAATTCGAGCAGTACTTC.

The chain uses TRBV27 and TRBJ2-1; D is ambiguous. The CDR3 runs 13 residues. The germline gives CDR1 MNHEY, CDR2 SMNVEV (reference sequence). Trimming stripped 3 bases from V and 5 bases from J, with 8 bases between. The CDR3 DNA reads as TGTGCCAGCAGTTTCGACCCCAACAATGAGCAGTTCTTC. Translation gives CASSFDPNNEQFF.

The J gene is TRBJ2-1, the V gene TRBV5-4; 10 nucleotides agree with TRBD2. The V gene's germline CDR1 is SGHNT and CDR2 YYREEE (reference sequence). CDR3 length: 17 residues. V shed 0 bases and J 6 bases; nucleotides not matched to a gene: 9. The CDR3 DNA sequence: TGTGCCAGCAGCTTGGATAGCGAACTAGCGGGACCCAATGAGCAGTTCTTC. Residues: CASSLDSELAGPNEQFF.

The rearrangement links TRBV4-3 to TRBJ2-2; no clear D. The CDR3 runs 15 residues. Trimming removed 5 bases at V and 1 base at J, with 11 bases between. Germline CDR1 and CDR2: LGHNA and YSLEER. For the CDR3, the DNA is TGCGCCAGCAGCTACCTGCTAGTGAACACCGGGGAGCTGTTTTTT. Translated: CASSYLLVNTGELFF.

V usage is TRBV10-3 and J usage is TRBJ2-1, with D unresolved. Deletions cut 2 bases from V and 8 bases from J, with 4 bases between. Germline CDR1 ENHRY, CDR2 SYGVKD. The CDR3 consists of 11 residues. The CDR3 DNA sequence: TGTGCCATCAGTGAGAGTCATGAGCAGTTCTTC. Protein sequence: CAISESHEQFF.

The rearrangement links TRBV27 to TRBJ2-1; 9 nucleotides agree with TRBD2. V shed 3 bases, J shed 0 bases, and the junction held 3 bases outside the gene matches. The CDR3 extends over 16 amino acids. Per the germline V gene, CDR1 is MNHEY and CDR2 is SMNVEV (reference sequence). CDR3 protein: CASSLDSGSSYNEQFF. CDR3 sequence (DNA): TGTGCCAGCAGTTTGGATAGCGGGAGCTCCTACAATGAGCAGTTCTTC.

This clone was detected once. The J gene is TRBJ2-1, the V gene TRBV28; TRBD2 matches at 11 bases. V gave up 5 bases and J gave up 6 bases; unmatched junction bases: 3. The CDR3 has 14 residues. Germline assignment: CDR1 MDHEN and CDR2 SYDVKM. CDR3 in DNA: TGTGCCAGCAGTCTTAGCGGGGGGGTCAATGAGCAGTTCTTC. This sequence encodes CASSLSGGVNEQFF. The full variable domain, rest sourced from reference TRBV28 and TRBJ2-1, is DVKVTQSSRYLVKRTGEKVFLECVQDMDHENMFWYRQDPGLGLRLIYFSYDVKMKEKGDIPEGYSVSREKKERFSLILESASTNQTSMYLCASSLSGGVNEQFFGPGTRLTVL.

This sequence joins TRBV7-6 and TRBJ2-7; D gene unclear. This CDR3 is 13 amino acids long. Germline V gene sequence: CDR1 SGHVS, CDR2 FNYEAQ. Trimming cost V 8 bases and J 2 bases, with 13 bases left between them. The CDR3 sequence is CASGIDSTYEQYF. The CDR3 nucleotides read TGTGCCAGCGGAATAGATTCAACCTACGAGCAGTACTTC.

J is TRBJ2-1 and V is TRBV27; 8 nucleotides match TRBD2. J was trimmed by 4 bases and V by 0 bases; bases with no gene match: 5. Per the germline V gene, CDR1 is MNHEY and CDR2 is SMNVEV (reference sequence). The CDR3 has 16 residues. CDR3: CASSLSAGTRYNEQFF. The CDR3 DNA reads TGTGCCAGCAGTTTATCGGCCGGGACTAGGTACAATGAGCAGTTCTTC.

The chain has TRBV7-2 and TRBJ1-1; D remains unclear. Trimming removed 0 bases at V and 2 bases at J, with 13 bases between. CDR1 SGHTA and CDR2 FQGNSA come from the germline V gene. The CDR3 totals 16 residues. The CDR3 is CASSLARRGENTEAFF. Written as DNA, the CDR3 is TGTGCCAGCAGCTTAGCGCGTAGAGGCGAAAACACTGAAGCTTTCTTT.